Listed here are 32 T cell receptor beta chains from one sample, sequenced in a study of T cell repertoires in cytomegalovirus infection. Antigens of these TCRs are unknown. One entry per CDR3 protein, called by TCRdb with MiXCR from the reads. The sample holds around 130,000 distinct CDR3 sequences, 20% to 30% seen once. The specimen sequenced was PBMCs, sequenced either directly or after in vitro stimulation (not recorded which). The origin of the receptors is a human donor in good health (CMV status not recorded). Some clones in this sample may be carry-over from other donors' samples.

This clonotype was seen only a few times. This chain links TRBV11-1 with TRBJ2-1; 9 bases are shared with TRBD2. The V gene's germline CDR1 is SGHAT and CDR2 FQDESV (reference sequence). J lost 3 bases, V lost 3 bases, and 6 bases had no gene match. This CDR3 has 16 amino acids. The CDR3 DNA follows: TGTGCCAGCAGCTTTGAAACTAGCGGGTACTACAATGAGCAGTTCTTC. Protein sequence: CASSFETSGYYNEQFF.

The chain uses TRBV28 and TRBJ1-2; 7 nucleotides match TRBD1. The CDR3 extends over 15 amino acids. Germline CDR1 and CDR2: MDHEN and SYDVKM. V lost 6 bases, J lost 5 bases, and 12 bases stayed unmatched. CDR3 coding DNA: TGTGCCAGCAGCTGGGACCACACAGGGGAATATGGCTACACCTTC. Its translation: CASSWDHTGEYGYTF.

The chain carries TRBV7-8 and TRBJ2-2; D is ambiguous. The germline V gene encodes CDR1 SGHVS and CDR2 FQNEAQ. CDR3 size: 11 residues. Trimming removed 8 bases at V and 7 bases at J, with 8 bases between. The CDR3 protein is CASVSGGELFF. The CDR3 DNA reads TGTGCCAGCGTCTCTGGCGGGGAGCTGTTTTTT.

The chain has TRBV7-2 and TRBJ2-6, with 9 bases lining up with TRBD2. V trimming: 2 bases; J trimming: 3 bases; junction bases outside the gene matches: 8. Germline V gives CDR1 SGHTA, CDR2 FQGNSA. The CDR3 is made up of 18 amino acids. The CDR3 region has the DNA TGTGCCAGCAGCTTACGTGATAGCGGGAGAGGTGGGGCCAACGTCCTGACTTTC. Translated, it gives CASSLRDSGRGGANVLTF.

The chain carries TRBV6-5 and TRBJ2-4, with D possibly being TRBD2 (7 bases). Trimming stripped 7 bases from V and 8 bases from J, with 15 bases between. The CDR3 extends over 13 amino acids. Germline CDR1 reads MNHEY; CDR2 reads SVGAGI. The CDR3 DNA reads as TGTGCCAGCAAGCCTGGGGGGGCTGACATTCAGTACTTC. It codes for CASKPGGADIQYF.

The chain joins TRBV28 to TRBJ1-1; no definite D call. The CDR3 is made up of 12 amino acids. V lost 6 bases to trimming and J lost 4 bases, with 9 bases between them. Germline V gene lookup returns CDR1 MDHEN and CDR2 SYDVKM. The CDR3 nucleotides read TGTGCCAGCAGGGCGGTGGGCACTGAAGCTTTCTTT. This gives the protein CASRAVGTEAFF.

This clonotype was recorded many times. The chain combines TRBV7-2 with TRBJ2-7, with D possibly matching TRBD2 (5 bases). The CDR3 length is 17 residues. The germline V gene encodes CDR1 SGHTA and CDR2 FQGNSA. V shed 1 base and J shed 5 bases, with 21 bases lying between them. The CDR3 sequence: CASSLVWAGLAGNEQYF. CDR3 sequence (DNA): TGTGCCAGCAGCTTAGTTTGGGCGGGCCTGGCCGGGAACGAGCAGTACTTC.

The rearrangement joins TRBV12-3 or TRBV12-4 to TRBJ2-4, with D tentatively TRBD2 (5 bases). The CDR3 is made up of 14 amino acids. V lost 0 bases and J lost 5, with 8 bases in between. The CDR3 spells CASSLAGVENIQYF. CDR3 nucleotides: TGTGCCAGCAGTTTAGCGGGAGTCGAAAACATTCAGTACTTC.

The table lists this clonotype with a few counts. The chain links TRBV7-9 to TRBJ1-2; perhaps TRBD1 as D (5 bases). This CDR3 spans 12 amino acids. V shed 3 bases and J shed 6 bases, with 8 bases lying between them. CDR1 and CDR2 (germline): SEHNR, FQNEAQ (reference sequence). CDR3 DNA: TGTGCCAGCAGCTTGGGGGGGGATGGCTACACCTTC. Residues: CASSLGGDGYTF.

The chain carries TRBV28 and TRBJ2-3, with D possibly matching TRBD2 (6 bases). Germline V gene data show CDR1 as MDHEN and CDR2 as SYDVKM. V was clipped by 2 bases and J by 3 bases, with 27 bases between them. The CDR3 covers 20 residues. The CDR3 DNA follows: TGTGCCAGCAGTTTAGCCACGACTAGAGCAGGGAGAGGAGCTACAGATACGCAGTATTTT. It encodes CASSLATTRAGRGATDTQYF.

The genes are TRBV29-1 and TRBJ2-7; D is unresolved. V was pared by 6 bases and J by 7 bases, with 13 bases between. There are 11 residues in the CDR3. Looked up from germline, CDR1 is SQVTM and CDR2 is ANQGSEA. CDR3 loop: CSVQSFREQYF. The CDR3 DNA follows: TGCAGCGTCCAATCTTTCCGGGAGCAGTACTTC.

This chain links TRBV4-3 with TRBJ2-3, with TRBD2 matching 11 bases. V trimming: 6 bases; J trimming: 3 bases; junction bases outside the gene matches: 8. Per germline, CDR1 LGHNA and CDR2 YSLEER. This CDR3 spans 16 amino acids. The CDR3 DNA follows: TGCGCCAGCAGTCCGGGAACTAGCGGGAGAACAGATACGCAGTATTTT. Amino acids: CASSPGTSGRTDTQYF.

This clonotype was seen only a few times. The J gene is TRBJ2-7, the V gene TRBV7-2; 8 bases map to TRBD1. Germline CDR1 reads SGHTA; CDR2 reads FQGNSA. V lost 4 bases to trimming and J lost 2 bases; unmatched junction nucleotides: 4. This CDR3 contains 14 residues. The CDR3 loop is CASSYGQGPYEQYF. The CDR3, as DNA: TGTGCCAGCAGCTACGGACAGGGTCCCTACGAGCAGTACTTC.

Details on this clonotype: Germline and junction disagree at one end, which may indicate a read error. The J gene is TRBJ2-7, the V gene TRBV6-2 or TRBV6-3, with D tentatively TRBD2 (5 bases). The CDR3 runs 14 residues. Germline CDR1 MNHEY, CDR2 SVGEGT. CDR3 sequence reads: CARSLLDGAYEQYF. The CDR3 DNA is TGTGCCAGGAGTTTACTAGACGGAGCCTACGAGCAGTACTTC.

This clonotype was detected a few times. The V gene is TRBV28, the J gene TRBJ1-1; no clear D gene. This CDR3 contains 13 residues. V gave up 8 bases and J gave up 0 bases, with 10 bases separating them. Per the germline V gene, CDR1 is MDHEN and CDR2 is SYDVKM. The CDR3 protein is CASAGSMNTEAFF. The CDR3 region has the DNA TGTGCCAGCGCGGGGAGCATGAACACTGAAGCTTTCTTT.

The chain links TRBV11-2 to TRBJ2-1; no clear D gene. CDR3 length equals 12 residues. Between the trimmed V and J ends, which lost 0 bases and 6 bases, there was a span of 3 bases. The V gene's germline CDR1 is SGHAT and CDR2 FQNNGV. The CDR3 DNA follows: TGTGCCAGCAGCTTAGAAGCCAATGAGCAGTTCTTC. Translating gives CASSLEANEQFF.

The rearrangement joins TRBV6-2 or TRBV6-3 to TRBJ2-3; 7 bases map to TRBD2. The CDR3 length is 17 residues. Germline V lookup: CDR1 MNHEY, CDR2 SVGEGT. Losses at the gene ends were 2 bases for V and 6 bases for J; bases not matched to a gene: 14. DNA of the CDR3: TGTGCCAGCAGTTACCGATTAGGGCGGGAGCCCTCGGATACGCAGTATTTT. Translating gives CASSYRLGREPSDTQYF.

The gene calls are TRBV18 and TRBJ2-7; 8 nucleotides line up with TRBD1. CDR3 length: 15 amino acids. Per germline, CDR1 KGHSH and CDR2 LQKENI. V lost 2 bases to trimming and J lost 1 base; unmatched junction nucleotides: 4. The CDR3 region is CASSPKTGASYEQYF. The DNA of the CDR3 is TGTGCCAGCTCACCAAAGACAGGGGCATCCTACGAGCAGTACTTC.

The CDR3: CASSPKGASSYEQYF. The DNA for the CDR3 is TGTGCCAGCAGCCCGAAGGGCGCTAGCTCCTACGAGCAGTACTTC. The genes are TRBV7-9 and TRBJ2-7; D unresolved. V shed 5 bases and J shed 0 bases, with 14 bases lying between them. The germline gives CDR1 SEHNR, CDR2 FQNEAQ (reference sequence). CDR3 length: 15 amino acids. Full variable domain (missing parts from reference TRBV7-9 and TRBJ2-7): DTGVSQNPRHKITKRGQNVTFRCDPISEHNRLYWYRQTLGQGPEFLTYFQNEAQLEKSRLLSDRFSAERPKGSFSTLEIQRTEQGDSAMYLCASSPKGASSYEQYFGPGTRLTVT.

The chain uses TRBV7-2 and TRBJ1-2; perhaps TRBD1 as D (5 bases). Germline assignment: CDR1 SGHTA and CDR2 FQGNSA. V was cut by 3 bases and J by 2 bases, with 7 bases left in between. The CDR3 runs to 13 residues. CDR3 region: CASSLDMNYGYTF. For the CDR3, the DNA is TGTGCCAGCAGCTTGGACATGAACTATGGCTACACCTTC.

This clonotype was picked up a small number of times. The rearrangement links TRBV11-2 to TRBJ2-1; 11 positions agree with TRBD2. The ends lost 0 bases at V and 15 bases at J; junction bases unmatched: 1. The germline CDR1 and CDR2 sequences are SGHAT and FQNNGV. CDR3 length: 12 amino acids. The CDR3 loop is CASSLETSGMFF. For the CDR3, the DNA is TGTGCCAGCAGCTTAGAGACTAGCGGGATGTTCTTC.

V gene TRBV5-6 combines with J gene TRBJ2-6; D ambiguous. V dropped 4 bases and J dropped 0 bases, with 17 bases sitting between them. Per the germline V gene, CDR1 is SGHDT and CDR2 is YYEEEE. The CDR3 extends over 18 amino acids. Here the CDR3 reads CASSRNGLPLSGANVLTF. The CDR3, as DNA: TGTGCCAGCAGCCGAAACGGCCTCCCCCTCTCTGGGGCCAACGTCCTGACTTTC.

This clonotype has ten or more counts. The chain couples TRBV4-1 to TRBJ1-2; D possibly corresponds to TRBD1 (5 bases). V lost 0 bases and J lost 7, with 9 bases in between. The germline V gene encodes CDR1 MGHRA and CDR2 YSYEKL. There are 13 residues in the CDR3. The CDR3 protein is CASSQEGTAGYTF. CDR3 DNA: TGCGCCAGCAGCCAAGAAGGGACGGCTGGCTACACCTTC.

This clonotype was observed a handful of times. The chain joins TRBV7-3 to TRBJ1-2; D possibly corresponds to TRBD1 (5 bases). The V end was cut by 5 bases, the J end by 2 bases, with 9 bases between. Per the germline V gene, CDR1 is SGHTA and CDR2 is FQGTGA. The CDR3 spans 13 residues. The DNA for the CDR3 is TGTGCCAGCAGCCGGGACCTCAACTATGGCTACACCTTC. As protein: CASSRDLNYGYTF.

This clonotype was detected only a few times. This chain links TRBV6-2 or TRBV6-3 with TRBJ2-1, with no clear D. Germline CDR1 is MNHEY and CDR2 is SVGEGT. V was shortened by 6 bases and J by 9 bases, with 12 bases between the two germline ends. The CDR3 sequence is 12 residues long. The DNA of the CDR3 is TGTGCCAGCAGCCCACTCACACTTGAGCAGTTCTTC. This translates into CASSPLTLEQFF.

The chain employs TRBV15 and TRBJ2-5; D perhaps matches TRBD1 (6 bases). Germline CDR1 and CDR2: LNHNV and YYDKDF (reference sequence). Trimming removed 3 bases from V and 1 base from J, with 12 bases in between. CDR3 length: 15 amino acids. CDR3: CATSSARGLQETQYF. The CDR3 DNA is TGTGCCACCAGCAGTGCCAGGGGCCTCCAAGAGACCCAGTACTTC. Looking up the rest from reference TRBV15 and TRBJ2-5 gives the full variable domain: DAMVIQNPRYQVTQFGKPVTLSCSQTLNHNVMYWYQQKSSQAPKLLFHYYDKDFNNEADTPDNFQSRRPNTSFCFLDIRSPGLGDTAMYLCATSSARGLQETQYFGPGTRLLVL.

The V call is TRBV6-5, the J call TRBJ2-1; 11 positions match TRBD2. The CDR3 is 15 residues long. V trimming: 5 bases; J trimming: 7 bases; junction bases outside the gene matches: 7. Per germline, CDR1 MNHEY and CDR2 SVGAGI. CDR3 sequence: CASSPLAGAVNEQFF. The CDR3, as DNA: TGTGCCAGCAGTCCACTAGCGGGAGCGGTGAATGAGCAGTTCTTC.

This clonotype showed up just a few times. DNA for the CDR3: TGTGCCACCAGCGACCACCCGGGACTAGCGGGGTCCTACAATGAGCAGTTCTTC. Its protein product is CATSDHPGLAGSYNEQFF. This chain uses TRBV24-1 with TRBJ2-1; 13 nucleotides agree with TRBD2. This CDR3 contains 18 residues. The V gene's germline CDR1 is KGHDR and CDR2 SFDVKD. V gave up 7 bases and J gave up 1 base; unmatched junction bases: 9.

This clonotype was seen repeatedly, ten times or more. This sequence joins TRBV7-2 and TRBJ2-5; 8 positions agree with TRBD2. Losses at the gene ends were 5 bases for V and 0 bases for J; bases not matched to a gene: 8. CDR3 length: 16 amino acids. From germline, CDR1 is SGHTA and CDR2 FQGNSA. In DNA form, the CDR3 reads TGTGCCAGCAGCCGAGTAGTAGCGGGGTACCAAGAGACCCAGTACTTC. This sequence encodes CASSRVVAGYQETQYF.

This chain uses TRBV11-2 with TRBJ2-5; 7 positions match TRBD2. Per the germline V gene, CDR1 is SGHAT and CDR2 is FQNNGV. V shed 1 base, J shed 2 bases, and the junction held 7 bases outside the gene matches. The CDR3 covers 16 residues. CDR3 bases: TGTGCCAGCAGCTTAGTCCTCCGGGGGGTGCAAGAGACCCAGTACTTC. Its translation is CASSLVLRGVQETQYF.

The CDR3 DNA is TGTGCCAGCAGCCCTCGGGACACCCGGGGGGGGGATGAGCAGTTCTTC. Translated, it gives CASSPRDTRGGDEQFF. The genes are TRBV7-9 and TRBJ2-1, with 8 nucleotides matching TRBD2. With 5 bases clipped from V and 8 bases from J, the junction kept 14 bases outside the gene matches. Looked up from germline, CDR1 is SEHNR and CDR2 is FQNEAQ (reference sequence). CDR3 length: 16 residues. Looking up the rest from reference TRBV7-9 and TRBJ2-1 gives the full variable domain: DTGVSQNPRHKITKRGQNVTFRCDPISEHNRLYWYRQTLGQGPEFLTYFQNEAQLEKSRLLSDRFSAERPKGSFSTLEIQRTEQGDSAMYLCASSPRDTRGGDEQFFGPGTRLTVL.

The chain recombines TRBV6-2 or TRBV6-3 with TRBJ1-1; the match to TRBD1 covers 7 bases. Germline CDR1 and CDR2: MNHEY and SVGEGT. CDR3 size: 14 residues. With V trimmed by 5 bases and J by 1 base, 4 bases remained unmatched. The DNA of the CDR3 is TGTGCCAGCAGTGCACAGGGGAGGAACACTGAAGCTTTCTTT. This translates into CASSAQGRNTEAFF.